Below, one T cell receptor (beta chain) is given with its context. Other DNA sequences from this sample encode an identical CDR3 as well. This record comes from a study of shared clonotypes between healthy human individuals. About the study: For every donor, three CD4 naive, three CD4 memory, two CD8 naive and one CD8 memory plates were used.

Some 27,000 T cell genomes, or about 190 ng DNA, went into the sorted-subset replicate PCRs. The protocol was immunoSEQ multiplex PCR, while the TCRdb copy is restricted to in-frame clones and leaves out a portion. The sample holds more than 2 million clones; around 93% are singletons and the top ten take around 1.7%. Naive CD8 cells, CD45RO-negative and positively selected for CCR7, excluded terminally differentiated effector memory CD45RA+ cells. CDR3 size: 12 residues. Germline V gives CDR1 MNHEY, CDR2 SMNVEV (reference sequence). V was shortened by 6 bases and J by 2 bases, with 8 bases between the two germline ends.

This chain connects TRBV27 to TRBJ2-7; D uncertain. Sample: naive CD8+ T cells from PBMCs. The TCR originated in a man younger than 35 in good health. Some clones in this sample may be carry-over from other donors' samples. CDR3 DNA sequence: TGTGCCAGCAGATTGTCGCCCTACGAGCAGTACTTC. It translates to CASRLSPYEQYF.